These 16 T cell receptor beta chains were all obtained from the same sample, sequenced in a study of blood T cell repertoires in COVID-19. Assay used: immunoSEQ multiplex PCR; TCRdb lists only in-frame clones, some missing. The sample consists of some 91,000 clones, less than 85% of them appearing once. Sequencing was performed on peripheral blood. These receptors were collected from a man in his 70s with acute or convalescent COVID-19.

The gene calls are TRBV5-1 and TRBJ1-4, with 7 bases matching TRBD1. The CDR3 spans 15 residues. CDR1 and CDR2 from the germline V gene are SGHRS and YFSETQ. V shed 7 bases and J 4 bases; nucleotides not matched to a gene: 10. CDR3 sequence reads: CASQDTGQNNEKLFF. CDR3 coding DNA: TGCGCCAGCCAAGATACGGGACAGAATAATGAAAAACTGTTTTTT.

The chain joins TRBV5-1 to TRBJ1-3; D is unclear. Germline V gives CDR1 SGHRS, CDR2 YFSETQ. This CDR3 spans 14 amino acids. Trimming pared 4 bases from V and 1 base from J, leaving 9 bases between. In DNA, the CDR3 is TGCGCCAGCAGCCTTTTCGGGTCTGGAAACACCATATATTTT. This translates into CASSLFGSGNTIYF.

The chain has TRBV7-2 and TRBJ1-2; D is uncertain. Germline lookup yields CDR1 SGHTA and CDR2 FQGNSA. V was cut by 0 bases and J by 3 bases, with 11 bases left in between. The length of the CDR3 is 15 residues. The CDR3 nucleotides read TGTGCCAGCAGCTTAGCTCAGACTCAACACTATGGCTACACCTTC. Its protein is CASSLAQTQHYGYTF.

The chain is built from TRBV7-9 and TRBJ2-1; D may be TRBD2 (7 bases). Germline V CDR1 and CDR2: SEHNR, FQNEAQ (reference sequence). The length of the CDR3 is 14 residues. V lost 8 bases and J 0 bases, leaving 11 bases between the germline ends. The chain's CDR3 is CASGGALSYNEQFF. DNA for the CDR3: TGTGCCAGCGGGGGGGCGCTCTCCTACAATGAGCAGTTCTTC.

The chain combines TRBV28 with TRBJ1-5; a possible D gene is TRBD1 (6 bases). Germline CDR1 reads MDHEN; CDR2 reads SYDVKM. V lost 3 bases, J lost 6 bases, and 15 bases lay in between. The CDR3 has 15 residues. The CDR3 DNA is TGTGCCAGCAGTTTGCCCGGAGACAGGACTCAGCCCCAGCATTTT. Translated: CASSLPGDRTQPQHF. The whole variable domain, remainder taken from reference TRBV28 and TRBJ1-5, is DVKVTQSSRYLVKRTGEKVFLECVQDMDHENMFWYRQDPGLGLRLIYFSYDVKMKEKGDIPEGYSVSREKKERFSLILESASTNQTSMYLCASSLPGDRTQPQHFGDGTRLSIL.

V is TRBV5-6 and J is TRBJ1-2, with 7 bases identical to TRBD1. The trim removed 4 bases at V and 2 bases at J, leaving 14 bases unmatched. There are 17 residues in the CDR3. Germline V gene data show CDR1 as SGHDT and CDR2 as YYEEEE. This CDR3 is CASSLIPITGANYGYTF. The CDR3 coding sequence is TGTGCCAGCAGCCTCATCCCGATAACAGGGGCCAACTATGGCTACACCTTC.

The rearrangement links TRBV28 to TRBJ1-1; D not certain. Trimming shortened V by 7 bases and J by 5 bases, and 14 bases separated the two germline ends. This CDR3 contains 13 residues. The germline gives CDR1 MDHEN, CDR2 SYDVKM. The CDR3 DNA reads as TGTGCCAGCAACCTTAACACGATAACTGAAGCTTTCTTT. Translating it yields CASNLNTITEAFF.

CDR3 nucleotide sequence: TGTGCCAGCAGCGGTCAGGGGGCAGGGCAGCCCCAGCATTTT. Protein product: CASSGQGAGQPQHF. This chain joins TRBV9 and TRBJ1-5; TRBD1 aligns across 8 bases. V was pared by 3 bases and J by 7 bases, with 6 bases of the junction left unmatched. CDR1 and CDR2 (germline): SGDLS, YYNGEE. The CDR3 contains 14 residues.

The V gene is TRBV14, the J gene TRBJ2-7; 7 bases agree with TRBD2. Germline-derived CDR1 and CDR2 are SGHDN and FVKESK. Trimming cost V 1 base and J 0 bases; bases outside gene matches: 3. The CDR3 runs 15 residues. The CDR3 is CASSQGRGSSYEQYV. The CDR3 nucleotides read TGTGCCAGCAGCCAAGGGCGGGGGAGCTCCTACGAGCAGTACGTC.

This chain uses TRBV28 with TRBJ1-2; maybe TRBD1 (6 bases). The CDR3 covers 14 residues. V was pared by 0 bases and J by 8 bases, with 13 bases between. CDR1 and CDR2 (germline): MDHEN, SYDVKM. CDR3 protein: CASSLWDSGIGYTF. DNA of the CDR3: TGTGCCAGCAGTTTATGGGACAGTGGGATCGGCTACACCTTC.

The V call is TRBV5-1, the J call TRBJ2-4; unclear D gene. The V gene's germline CDR1 is SGHRS and CDR2 YFSETQ. The CDR3 runs to 12 residues. V was shortened by 3 bases and J by 10 bases, with 11 bases between the two germline ends. In nucleotides, the CDR3 is TGCGCCAGCAGCTCTGACTCTGTGATTCAGTACTTC. It encodes CASSSDSVIQYF.

The rearrangement uses TRBV19 and TRBJ1-2; a possible D gene is TRBD1 (6 bases). The V and J ends lost 6 bases and 4 bases respectively, with 15 bases between them. CDR1 and CDR2 (germline): LNHDA, SQIVND (reference sequence). The CDR3 runs to 14 residues. In DNA form, the CDR3 reads TGTGCCAGTAGCACAGGACAGTTTTCCTATGGCTACACCTTC. Its protein is CASSTGQFSYGYTF.

This clone has only a few counts. The CDR3 protein is CSVEDLRAGNYGYTF. As DNA, the CDR3 is TGCAGCGTTGAAGATCTCAGGGCTGGGAACTATGGCTACACCTTC. V is TRBV29-1 and J is TRBJ1-2; a possible D gene is TRBD1 (5 bases). Looked up from germline, CDR1 is SQVTM and CDR2 is ANQGSEA. This CDR3 spans 15 amino acids. Trimming removed 0 bases at V and 2 bases at J, with 13 bases between.

This sequence joins TRBV5-5 and TRBJ2-1, with 8 bases fitting TRBD1. The junction had 5 bases not matched to a gene; V was cut back by 5 bases and J by 1 base. This CDR3 region has 15 residues. Per germline, CDR1 SGHKS and CDR2 YYEKEE (reference sequence). CDR3 protein: CASSSDRESYNEQFF. CDR3 nucleotide sequence: TGTGCCAGCAGTTCGGACAGGGAATCCTACAATGAGCAGTTCTTC.

For this clone: A much larger clone sits a single nucleotide away, making a read error possible. The chain carries TRBV7-2 and TRBJ2-3; D call uncertain. CDR1 is SGHTA, CDR2 FQGNSA, per germline. CDR3 length equals 12 residues. The V and J ends lost 5 bases and 3 bases respectively, with 6 bases between them. This CDR3 is CASSPRTDTQYF. CDR3 in DNA: TGTGCCAGCAGCCCTCGGACAGATACGCAGTATTTT.

This rearrangement joins TRBV28 to TRBJ2-1; 7 bases map to TRBD1. The ends lost 5 bases at V and 0 bases at J; junction bases unmatched: 16. The germline gives CDR1 MDHEN, CDR2 SYDVKM. The CDR3 is 19 residues long. CDR3 in DNA: TGTGCCAGCAGTCCCGACCCCCAGGGGACAGCCAGCTCCTACAATGAGCAGTTCTTC. As protein: CASSPDPQGTASSYNEQFF.